This is a list of T cell receptor beta chains from one sample in a study of shared clonotypes between healthy human individuals. TCRdb's table, derived via immunoSEQ multiplex PCR, lists solely in-frame clones and lacks some. Found here are around 500,000 clones, approximately 82% of them singletons; the top ten hold about 12%. The sequenced sample consisted of PBMCs. The receptors were gathered from a woman aged 35 to 49 in good health. Some clones in this sample may be carry-over from other donors' samples. The CDR3 runs from the conserved cysteine through the conserved F or W. The D gene is left open where the match is weak. Rows may omit the clone size; those that give it use once, few, many or a size class.

j_gene	d_gene	v_gene	abundance	CDR3nt	CDR3aa
TRBJ2-2	NA	TRBV27	few	TGTGCCAGCAGTTTAAATCAAAACACCGGGGAGCTGTTTTTT	CASSLNQNTGELFF
TRBJ2-1	TRBD2	TRBV6-6	NA	TGTGCCAGCAGTCGTCGGACTAGCGGGAGCAATGAGCAGTTCTTC	CASSRRTSGSNEQFF
TRBJ2-7	NA	TRBV2	NA	TGTGCCAGCAGTGAAGCCATCTCCTACGAGCAGTACTTC	CASSEAISYEQYF
TRBJ2-7	NA	TRBV5-8	NA	TGTGCCAGCAGCTTGTTTCGGGGCGACGAGCAGTACTTC	CASSLFRGDEQYF
TRBJ1-1	NA	TRBV2	NA	TGTGCCAGCCGCAACAGGGTAAGGGTCACTGAAGCTTTCTTT	CASRNRVRVTEAFF
TRBJ2-4	TRBD2	TRBV28	NA	TGTGCCAGCAAAGCGGGGGGGGTTGGCAAAAACATTCAGTACTTC	CASKAGGVGKNIQYF
TRBJ1-4	TRBD1	TRBV5-1	NA	TGCGCCAGCAGCTTGGGAGGGGGCGACGCTGAAAAACTGTTTTTT	CASSLGGGDAEKLFF
TRBJ2-6	TRBD2	TRBV5-4	NA	TGTGCCAGCAGCGCTGGGGGTAGCGGGAGCTCTGGGGCCAACGTCCTGACTTTC	CASSAGGSGSSGANVLTF
TRBJ2-5	TRBD2	TRBV28	NA	TGTGCCAGCAGCCGAACAGTTTTCCGTCCTAGCGGGAGGGCCGGAGAGACCCAGTACTTC	CASSRTVFRPSGRAGETQYF
TRBJ2-7	NA	TRBV10-3	NA	TGTGCCATCAGTGAAGGGACACCGGGCGAGCAGTACTTC	CAISEGTPGEQYF
TRBJ1-4	NA	TRBV28	few	TGTGCCAGCAGTCTACAGGGCCTCAATGAAAAACTGTTTTTT	CASSLQGLNEKLFF
TRBJ1-4	TRBD1	TRBV7-9	NA	TGTGCCAGCAGCTTAGGGGGACAGGGTGGTCTTGGTGAAAAACTGTTTTTT	CASSLGGQGGLGEKLFF
TRBJ1-3	NA	TRBV28	NA	TGTGCCAGCAAACATAGACGGGTATCCTCTGGAAACACCATATATTTT	CASKHRRVSSGNTIYF
TRBJ2-7	NA	TRBV21-1	NA	TGTGCCAACCTCGCCGGGACTACCTACGAGCAGTACTTC	CANLAGTTYEQYF
TRBJ2-2	NA	TRBV7-2	NA	TGTGCCAGCAGCTTAGCGGTTGCTAGCGACAACACCGGGGAGCTGTTTTTT	CASSLAVASDNTGELFF
TRBJ1-3	NA	TRBV13	NA	TGTGCCAGCAGCTCATACAGAAGCCGAAACTCTGGAAACACCATATATTTT	CASSSYRSRNSGNTIYF
TRBJ2-7	NA	TRBV5-1	NA	TGCGCCAGCAGCTTGACAGGCCGCTCCTACGAGCAGTACTTC	CASSLTGRSYEQYF
TRBJ2-7	NA	TRBV6-6	few	TGTGCCAGCAGTTACTCGCCAACATCCTACGAGCAGTACTTC	CASSYSPTSYEQYF
TRBJ2-5	TRBD2	TRBV9	NA	TGTGCCAGCAGCGTAGACGGGAGGGAGACCCAGTACTTC	CASSVDGRETQYF
TRBJ2-5	NA	TRBV11-2	NA	TGTGCCAGCAGCTTATGGCAGGGCCTGTCAGAGACCCAGTACTTC	CASSLWQGLSETQYF
TRBJ2-7	TRBD2	TRBV27	NA	TGTGCCAGCGGGCGGGGGTACGAGCAGTACTTC	CASGRGYEQYF
TRBJ2-2	TRBD1	TRBV5-4	NA	TGTGCCAGCAGCTCGCGACAGGGGGCCACCGGGGAGCTGTTTTTT	CASSSRQGATGELFF
TRBJ1-1	TRBD1	TRBV7-2	few	TGTGCCAGCGCCCTCACAGGGGTGAACACTGAAGCTTTCTTT	CASALTGVNTEAFF
TRBJ2-3	NA	TRBV7-2	NA	TGTGCCAGCAGCCCGGACCGACGGGATACGCAGTATTTT	CASSPDRRDTQYF
TRBJ2-7	NA	TRBV7-8	NA	TGTGCCAGCAGCTTACGTGGGGGCCTCGAGCAGTACTTC	CASSLRGGLEQYF
TRBJ2-1	NA	TRBV4-3	once	TGCGCCAGCAGCCAAGAAAGCAGTTACAATGAGCAGTTCTTC	CASSQESSYNEQFF
TRBJ1-2	NA	TRBV2	few	TGTGCCAGCAGTGTTACGGAAAGGGCGGGTGGCTACACCTTC	CASSVTERAGGYTF
TRBJ1-2	NA	TRBV12-2	NA	TGTGCAAGTCGCTTAGCCAGGGGGCAGGGCTATGGCTACACCTTC	CASRLARGQGYGYTF
TRBJ2-3	NA	TRBV11-1	NA	TGTGCCAGCAGCTTAGATGTAGGGGGATTGGCCACAGATACGCAGTATTTT	CASSLDVGGLATDTQYF
TRBJ2-7	TRBD2	TRBV4-1	NA	TGCGCCAGCAGCTATAGCGGGATGGGCGGCGAGCAGTACTTC	CASSYSGMGGEQYF
TRBJ2-1	NA	TRBV9	NA	TGTGCCAGCAGCCGAACTACCAATGAGCAGTTCTTC	CASSRTTNEQFF
TRBJ2-3	TRBD2	TRBV19	NA	TGTGCCAGTAGGACGTTGGGCGGGAGCGCAGATACGCAGTATTTT	CASRTLGGSADTQYF
TRBJ1-4	NA	TRBV5-1	NA	TGCGCCAGCAGCTTGGACAGTAATAATGAAAAACTGTTTTTT	CASSLDSNNEKLFF
TRBJ2-1	TRBD2	TRBV6-4	NA	TGTGCCAGCACTCCGACTAGCGGGAGTAGTAATGAGCAGTTCTTC	CASTPTSGSSNEQFF
TRBJ2-3	TRBD2	TRBV11-2	NA	TGTGCCAGCAGCTCCGGAGCGGGAGTGATGCCAGATACGCAGTATTTT	CASSSGAGVMPDTQYF
TRBJ2-1	NA	TRBV29-1	few	TGCAGCGTTGTTCAGGTCCATGAGCAGTTCTTC	CSVVQVHEQFF
TRBJ2-3	NA	TRBV2	NA	TGTGCCAGCAGCGCCTCATGGGATACGCAGTATTTT	CASSASWDTQYF
TRBJ1-2	NA	TRBV9	NA	TGTGCCAGCAGCGTAGGGGGCAGAAGCTATGGCTACACCTTC	CASSVGGRSYGYTF
TRBJ2-7	TRBD1	TRBV19	NA	TGTGCCAGTAGTATTCGCTCAGGAGGGACAGGGAAGTACGAGCAGTACTTC	CASSIRSGGTGKYEQYF
TRBJ2-2	NA	TRBV6-5	NA	TGTGCCAGCAGTTACTCCGCTGGTACCGGGGAGCTGTTTTTT	CASSYSAGTGELFF
TRBJ1-1	TRBD1	TRBV5-5	NA	TGTGCCAGCAGCGGGGGACAGCCGAACACTGAAGCTTTCTTT	CASSGGQPNTEAFF
TRBJ1-1	NA	TRBV19	NA	TGTGCCACCATAAAACAGGTTTTGGGGAACACTGAAGCTTTCTTT	CATIKQVLGNTEAFF
TRBJ1-1	NA	TRBV28	NA	TGTGCCAGCAGTTTACGGGGTGGCGGGGCCAGGGAAGCTTTCTTT	CASSLRGGGAREAFF
TRBJ2-1	TRBD2	TRBV7-2	NA	TGTGCCAGCAGCCGCGGACTAGCGGGAGTTGAGCAGTTCTTC	CASSRGLAGVEQFF
TRBJ2-3	NA	TRBV11-3	NA	TGTGCCAGCAGCTTAGGACGACTAGGGGAAGAGGATACGCAGTATTTT	CASSLGRLGEEDTQYF
TRBJ2-1	NA	TRBV19	NA	TGTGCCAGTAGTATGGGCCCAGCGGGCCTAAGCTCCTACAATGAGCAGTTCTTC	CASSMGPAGLSSYNEQFF
TRBJ2-2	TRBD1	TRBV28	NA	TGTGCCAGCAGGCTGGACAGGGGGCGAGACTATACCGGGGAGCTGTTTTTT	CASRLDRGRDYTGELFF
TRBJ2-7	NA	TRBV11-2	few	TGTGCCAGCAGCTCCCCCGGGACATTTCCCTACGAGCAGTACTTC	CASSSPGTFPYEQYF
TRBJ2-2	NA	TRBV2	NA	TGTGCCAGCAGTGAACGAGGGACCACCGGGGAGCTGTTTTTT	CASSERGTTGELFF
TRBJ2-3	TRBD2	TRBV6-1	NA	TGTGCCAGCAGTGGTCTAGCGGGAGGAAGTGGGGATACGCAGTATTTT	CASSGLAGGSGDTQYF
TRBJ1-5	TRBD1	TRBV6-1	NA	TGTGCCAGCAGTGCTACCGGGACAGGGGGTTTGTATAGCAATCAGCCCCAGCATTTT	CASSATGTGGLYSNQPQHF
TRBJ2-2	NA	TRBV19	NA	TGTGCCAGTAGCCCCCCCGCCGGGGAGCTGTTTTTT	CASSPPAGELFF
TRBJ2-7	TRBD1	TRBV27	NA	TGTGCCAGCAGTTTAAACAGGGGCCACGAGCAGTACTTC	CASSLNRGHEQYF
TRBJ2-7	TRBD1	TRBV7-9	NA	TGTGCCAGCAGCTCCGGGACAGGGCCTTCCGGCGGCGGCTACGAGCAGTACTTC	CASSSGTGPSGGGYEQYF
TRBJ2-1	NA	TRBV9	NA	TGTGCCAGCAGCGTAGTACACACCTACAATGAGCAGTTCTTC	CASSVVHTYNEQFF
TRBJ2-7	NA	TRBV25-1	once	TGTGCCAGCAGTGAATTAGGGGGACGGACCTACGAGCAGTACTTC	CASSELGGRTYEQYF